This T cell receptor beta chain was sequenced for a study of response to subunit inactivated influenza vaccine. Study conclusions and caveats: The authors suggested that every seasonal influenza vaccination recruits few new T cells.

TCRdb redid the calling of the RT-PCR reads with MiXCR, one entry per CDR3 protein. The sample carries 250,000 to 350,000 distinct CDR3 sequences, roughly 22% recorded once. The CDR3 has 17 amino acids. Germline CDR1 KGHSH, CDR2 LQKENI. V trimming: 1 base; J trimming: 3 bases; junction bases outside the gene matches: 4. This clonotype has just a few counts. Its antigen is as yet unknown. The material sequenced was PBMCs from blood, taken about 19 months after vaccination. This receptor was obtained from a man in his fifties or sixties who received an inactivated influenza vaccine. The V call is TRBV18, the J call TRBJ2-6; 9 positions agree with TRBD1. DNA of the CDR3: TGTGCCAGCTCACCACAACAGGGGGCGAGTGGGGCCAACGTCCTGACTTTC. Residues: CASSPQQGASGANVLTF.